This T cell receptor beta chain was identified during a study of CD8+ T cells in alopecia areata. Study-wide context: Twice a day, 5 to 10 mg of oral tofacitinib was administered to treated patients.

Study findings and constraints: Although TCR sharing was seen in mice, sharing across patients was less clear, possibly for HLA-related reasons. Sequencing of scalp tissue also captures the resident alphabeta T cells of normal skin.

Alopecia areata patients provided lesional scalp punch biopsies and peripheral blood, both collected for the study. In each case, RNA was isolated and then reverse transcribed into cDNA as the sequencing template. Repertoires were generated with immunoSEQ multiplex PCR, while TCRdb's copy carries only in-frame clones and drops some. The sample contains roughly 200,000 clones, more than 60% of which appear only once. The V and J ends lost 4 bases and 2 bases respectively, with 16 bases between them. The CDR3 has 15 amino acids. CDR1 and CDR2 (germline): SGHDT, YYEEEE. About this clone itself: No antigen is known for it.

The sequences come from CD4+ T cells sorted from blood, collected at week 0. The chain combines TRBV5-6 with TRBJ2-7; D tentatively reads TRBD1 or TRBD2 (5 bases each). The source of this sequence is a human donor with alopecia areata. The CDR3 sequence: CASSPGTVITYEQYF. CDR3 DNA: TGTGCCAGCAGCCCCGGGACCGTGATAACCTACGAGCAGTACTTC.